A selection of T cell receptor beta chains follows, all from one sample in a study of CD8 T cells in ankylosing spondylitis. TCRdb re-derived calls from the 5' RACE reads in MiXCR, one entry per CDR3 protein. The repertoire holds around 320,000 distinct CDR3 sequences, around 21% seen once, with 3.5% in the top ten. The specimen sequenced was blood, either unsorted or a sorted T cell fraction (not recorded which). These receptor sequences come from a female donor with ankylosing spondylitis or in good health (not recorded which). The CDR3 runs from the conserved cysteine through the conserved F or W. The order of the fields is clone size, V gene, J gene, CDR3 protein. Clone size is not always given. Where it is, it says once, few, many or a class for expanded clones.

many	TRBV20-1	TRBJ2-1	CSAKRGTYNEQFF
.	TRBV28	TRBJ2-7	CASSLALAAGEQYF
.	TRBV20-1	TRBJ1-1	CSARVTVRLNTEAFF
many	TRBV12-3/TRBV12-4	TRBJ1-1	CASSPPWTQGRAFF
.	TRBV20-1	TRBJ2-3	CSAASRDYAGDTQYF
.	TRBV27	TRBJ2-2	CASSSGINTGELSF
many	TRBV9	TRBJ2-7	CASSFRDNSYEQYF
few	TRBV7-9	TRBJ1-1	CASSLGAQGTEAFF
.	TRBV7-2	TRBJ1-5	CADQPQHF
few	TRBV12-3/TRBV12-4	TRBJ2-7	CASSLSPESSYEQYF
.	TRBV6-5	TRBJ2-5	CASSSSGRARETQYF
few	TRBV18	TRBJ2-7	CASSPPSSYEQYF
.	TRBV20-1	TRBJ2-2	CSAQLTGTGRTGELFF
few	TRBV20-1	TRBJ2-1	CSARDVWNPGRPNEQFF
.	TRBV7-2	TRBJ2-3	CASSAWDRSTDTQYF
few	TRBV5-5	TRBJ2-5	CASSRQGRETQYF
.	TRBV30	TRBJ2-1	CAWSGRGGVQYNEQFF
few	TRBV7-2	TRBJ1-1	CASSFVGRRTEAFF
.	TRBV7-2	TRBJ2-3	CASSRTGQNTDTQYF
few	TRBV20-1	TRBJ2-3	CSAGGARPDTQYF
.	TRBV20-1	TRBJ2-3	CSEGSLSTDTQYF
.	TRBV5-6	TRBJ2-5	CASSFRTGPRRGYETQYF
.	TRBV7-2	TRBJ2-7	CASSSQGALYEQYF
few	TRBV7-2	TRBJ2-1	CASSRGWLKTYNEQFF
.	TRBV7-2	TRBJ2-7	CASSLAGQHYEQYF
.	TRBV6-5	TRBJ1-1	CASSYSGQGARAPEAFF
.	TRBV28	TRBJ1-1	CASSLGGWNTEAFF
few	TRBV6-1	TRBJ2-2	CASIRGAGNTGELFF
few	TRBV2	TRBJ1-5	CASSVYEQPQHF
many	TRBV9	TRBJ1-3	CASSAGSGNTIYF
.	TRBV7-8	TRBJ2-1	CASSSSLAGDLNEQFF
.	TRBV6-5	TRBJ2-1	CASSYSQGAWSEQFF
few	TRBV12-3/TRBV12-4	TRBJ2-7	CASSSPGPTYEQYF
many	TRBV20-1	TRBJ2-7	CSARDPPEQYF
.	TRBV10-2	TRBJ2-3	CASLTQEGTQYF
.	TRBV20-1	TRBJ1-5	CSAQGRGEQPQHF